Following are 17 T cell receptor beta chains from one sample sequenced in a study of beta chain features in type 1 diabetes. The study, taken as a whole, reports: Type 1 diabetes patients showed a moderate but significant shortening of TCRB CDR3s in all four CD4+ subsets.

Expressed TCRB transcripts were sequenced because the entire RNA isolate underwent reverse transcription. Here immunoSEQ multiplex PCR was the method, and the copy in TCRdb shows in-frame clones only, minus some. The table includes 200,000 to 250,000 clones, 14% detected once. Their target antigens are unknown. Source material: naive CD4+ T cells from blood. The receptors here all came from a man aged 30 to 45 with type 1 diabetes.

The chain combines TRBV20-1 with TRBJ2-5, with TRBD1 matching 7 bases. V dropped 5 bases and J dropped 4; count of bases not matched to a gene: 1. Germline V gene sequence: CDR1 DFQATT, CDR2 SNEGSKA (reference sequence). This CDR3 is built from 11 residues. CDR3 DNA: TGCAGTGCTCACAGGGGAGAGACCCAGTACTTC. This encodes CSAHRGETQYF.

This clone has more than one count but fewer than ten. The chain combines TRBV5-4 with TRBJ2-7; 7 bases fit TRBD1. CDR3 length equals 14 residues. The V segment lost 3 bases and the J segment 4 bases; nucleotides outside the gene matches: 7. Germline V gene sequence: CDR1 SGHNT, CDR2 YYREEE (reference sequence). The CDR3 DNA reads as TGTGCCAGCAGCTCCCGGGACAGAGAGTACGAGCAGTACTTC. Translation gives CASSSRDREYEQYF.

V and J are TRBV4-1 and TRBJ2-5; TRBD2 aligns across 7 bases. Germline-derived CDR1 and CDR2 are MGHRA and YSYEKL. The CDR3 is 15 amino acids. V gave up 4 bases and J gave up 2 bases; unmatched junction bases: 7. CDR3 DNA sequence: TGCGCCAGCAGCCCGCGGCCGGGACTACAAGAGACCCAGTACTTC. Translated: CASSPRPGLQETQYF.

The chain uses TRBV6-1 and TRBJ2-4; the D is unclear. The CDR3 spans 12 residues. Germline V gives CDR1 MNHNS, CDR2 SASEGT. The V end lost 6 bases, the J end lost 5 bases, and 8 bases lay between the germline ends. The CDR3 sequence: CASSTAQNIQYF. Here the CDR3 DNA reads TGTGCCAGCAGCACAGCACAAAACATTCAGTACTTC.

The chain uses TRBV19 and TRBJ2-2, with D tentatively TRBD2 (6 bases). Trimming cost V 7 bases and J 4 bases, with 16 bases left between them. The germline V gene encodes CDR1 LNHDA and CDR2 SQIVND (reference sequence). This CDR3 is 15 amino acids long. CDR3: CASTTSSLLTGELFF. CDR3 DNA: TGTGCCAGTACCACTAGCAGCCTTCTCACCGGGGAGCTGTTTTTT.

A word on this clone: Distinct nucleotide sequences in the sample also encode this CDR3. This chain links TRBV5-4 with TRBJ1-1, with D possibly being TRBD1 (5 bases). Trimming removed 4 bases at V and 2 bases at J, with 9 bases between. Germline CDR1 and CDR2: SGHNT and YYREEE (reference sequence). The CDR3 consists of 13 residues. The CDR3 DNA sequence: TGTGCCAGCAGCATAGACAGAAACACTGAAGCTTTCTTT. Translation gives CASSIDRNTEAFF. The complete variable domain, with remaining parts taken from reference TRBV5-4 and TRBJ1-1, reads ETGVTQSPTHLIKTRGQQVTLRCSSQSGHNTVSWYQQALGQGPQFIFQYYREEENGRGNFPPRFSGLQFPNYSSELNVNALELDDSALYLCASSIDRNTEAFFGQGTRLTVV.

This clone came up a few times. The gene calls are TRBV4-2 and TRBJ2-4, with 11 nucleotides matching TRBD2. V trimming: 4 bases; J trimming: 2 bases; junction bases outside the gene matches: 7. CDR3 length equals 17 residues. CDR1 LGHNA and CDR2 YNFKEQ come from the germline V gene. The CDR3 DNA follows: TGTGCCAGCAGCCCGACGGGACTAGCGGCATCCAAAAACATTCAGTACTTC. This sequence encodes CASSPTGLAASKNIQYF.

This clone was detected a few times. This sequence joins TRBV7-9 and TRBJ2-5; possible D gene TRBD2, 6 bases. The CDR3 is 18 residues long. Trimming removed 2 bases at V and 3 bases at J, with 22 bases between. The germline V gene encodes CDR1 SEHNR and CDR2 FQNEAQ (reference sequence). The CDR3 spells CASSLRKGGWQFEETQYF. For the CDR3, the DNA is TGTGCCAGCAGCTTACGGAAGGGAGGATGGCAATTCGAAGAGACCCAGTACTTC.

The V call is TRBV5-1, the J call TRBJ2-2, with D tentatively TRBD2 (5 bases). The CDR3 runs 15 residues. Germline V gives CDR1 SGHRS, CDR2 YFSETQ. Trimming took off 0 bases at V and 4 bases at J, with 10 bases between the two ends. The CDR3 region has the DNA TGCGCCAGCAGCTTGGACCCGGGGAGCACCGGGGAGCTGTTTTTT. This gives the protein CASSLDPGSTGELFF.

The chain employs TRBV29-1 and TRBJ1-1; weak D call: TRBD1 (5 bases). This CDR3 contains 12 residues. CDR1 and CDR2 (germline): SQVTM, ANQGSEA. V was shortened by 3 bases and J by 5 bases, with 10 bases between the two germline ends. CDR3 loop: CSVDRQPTEAFF. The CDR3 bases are TGCAGCGTTGATAGACAGCCAACTGAAGCTTTCTTT.

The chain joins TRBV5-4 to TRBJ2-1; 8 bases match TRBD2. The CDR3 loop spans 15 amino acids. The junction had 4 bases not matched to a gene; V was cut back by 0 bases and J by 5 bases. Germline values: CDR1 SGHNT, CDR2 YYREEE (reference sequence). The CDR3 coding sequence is TGTGCCAGCAGCTTGGCTGCGGGGGGCCACAATGAGCAGTTCTTC. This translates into CASSLAAGGHNEQFF. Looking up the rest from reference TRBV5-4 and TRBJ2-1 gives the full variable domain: ETGVTQSPTHLIKTRGQQVTLRCSSQSGHNTVSWYQQALGQGPQFIFQYYREEENGRGNFPPRFSGLQFPNYSSELNVNALELDDSALYLCASSLAAGGHNEQFFGPGTRLTVL.

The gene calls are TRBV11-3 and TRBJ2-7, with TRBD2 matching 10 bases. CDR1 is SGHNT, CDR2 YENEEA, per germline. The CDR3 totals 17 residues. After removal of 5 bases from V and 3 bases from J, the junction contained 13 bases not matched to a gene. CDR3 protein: CASSLRISSGGFYEQYF. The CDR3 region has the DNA TGTGCCAGCAGCCTACGGATTTCTAGCGGGGGTTTCTACGAGCAGTACTTC.

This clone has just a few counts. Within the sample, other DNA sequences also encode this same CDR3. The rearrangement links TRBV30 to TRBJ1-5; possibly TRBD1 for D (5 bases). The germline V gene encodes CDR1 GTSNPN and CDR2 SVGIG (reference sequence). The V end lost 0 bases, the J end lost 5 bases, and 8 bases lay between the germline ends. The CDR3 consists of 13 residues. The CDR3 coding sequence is TGTGCCTGGAGTGTAACGGGGGATCAGCCCCAGCATTTT. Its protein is CAWSVTGDQPQHF. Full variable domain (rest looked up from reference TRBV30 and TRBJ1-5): SQTIHQWPATLVQPVGSPLSLECTVEGTSNPNLYWYRQAAGRGLQLLFYSVGIGQISSEVPQNLSASRPQDRQFILSSKKLLLSDSGFYLCAWSVTGDQPQHFGDGTRLSIL.

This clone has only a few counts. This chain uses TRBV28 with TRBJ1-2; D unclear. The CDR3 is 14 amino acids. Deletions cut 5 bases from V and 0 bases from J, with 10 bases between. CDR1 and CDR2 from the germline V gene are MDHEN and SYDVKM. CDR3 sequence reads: CASSTEEANYGYTF. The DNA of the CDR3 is TGTGCCAGCAGTACAGAAGAAGCTAACTATGGCTACACCTTC.

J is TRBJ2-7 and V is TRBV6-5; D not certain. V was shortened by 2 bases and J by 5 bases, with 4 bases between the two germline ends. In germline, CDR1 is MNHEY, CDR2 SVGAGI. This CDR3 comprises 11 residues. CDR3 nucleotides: TGTGCCAGCAGTTACGGCCACGAGCAGTACTTC. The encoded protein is CASSYGHEQYF.

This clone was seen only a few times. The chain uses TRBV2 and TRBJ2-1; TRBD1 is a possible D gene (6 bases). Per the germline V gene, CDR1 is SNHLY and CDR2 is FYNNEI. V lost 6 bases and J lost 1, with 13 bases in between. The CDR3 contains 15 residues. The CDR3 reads CASRSQGTSYNEQFF. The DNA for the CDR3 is TGTGCCAGCAGATCACAGGGAACGTCCTACAATGAGCAGTTCTTC.

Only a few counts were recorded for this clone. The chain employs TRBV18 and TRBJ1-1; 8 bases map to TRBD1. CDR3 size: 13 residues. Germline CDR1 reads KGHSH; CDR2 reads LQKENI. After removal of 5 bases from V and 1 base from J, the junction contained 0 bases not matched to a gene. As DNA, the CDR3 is TGTGCCAGCTCAACAGGGGGGAACACTGAAGCTTTCTTT. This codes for CASSTGGNTEAFF.